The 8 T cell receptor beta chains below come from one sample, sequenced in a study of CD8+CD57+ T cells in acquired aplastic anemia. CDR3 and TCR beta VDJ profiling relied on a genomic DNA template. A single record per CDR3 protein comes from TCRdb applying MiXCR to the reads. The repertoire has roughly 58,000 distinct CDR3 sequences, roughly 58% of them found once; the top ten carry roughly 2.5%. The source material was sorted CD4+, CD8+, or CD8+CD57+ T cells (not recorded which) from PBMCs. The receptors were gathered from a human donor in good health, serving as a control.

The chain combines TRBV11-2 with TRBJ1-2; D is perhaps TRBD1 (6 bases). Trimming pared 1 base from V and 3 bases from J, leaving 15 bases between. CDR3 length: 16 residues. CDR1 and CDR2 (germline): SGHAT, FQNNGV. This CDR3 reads CASSLGGAGGHYGYTF. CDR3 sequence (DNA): TGTGCCAGCAGCTTAGGGGGGGCAGGAGGGCACTATGGCTACACCTTC.

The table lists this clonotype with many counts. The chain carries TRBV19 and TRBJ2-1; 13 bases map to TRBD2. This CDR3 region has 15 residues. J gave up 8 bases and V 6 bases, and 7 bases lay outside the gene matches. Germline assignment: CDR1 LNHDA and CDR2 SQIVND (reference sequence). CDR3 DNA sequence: TGTGCCAGTAGGAAGGGACTAGCGGGAAGGTATGAGCAGTTCTTC. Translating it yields CASRKGLAGRYEQFF.

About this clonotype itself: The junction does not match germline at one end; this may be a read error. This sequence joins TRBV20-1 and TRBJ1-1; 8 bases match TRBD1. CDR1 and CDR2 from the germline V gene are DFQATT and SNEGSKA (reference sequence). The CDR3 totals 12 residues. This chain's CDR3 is CSAKRQGTEAFF. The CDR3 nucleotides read TGCAGTGCCAAACGACAGGGGACTGAAGCCTTCTTT.

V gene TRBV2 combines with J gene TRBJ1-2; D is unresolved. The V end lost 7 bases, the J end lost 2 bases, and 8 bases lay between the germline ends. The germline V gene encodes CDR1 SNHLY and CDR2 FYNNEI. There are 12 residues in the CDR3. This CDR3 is CASKEQNYGYTF. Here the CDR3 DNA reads TGTGCCAGCAAGGAACAGAACTATGGCTACACCTTC.

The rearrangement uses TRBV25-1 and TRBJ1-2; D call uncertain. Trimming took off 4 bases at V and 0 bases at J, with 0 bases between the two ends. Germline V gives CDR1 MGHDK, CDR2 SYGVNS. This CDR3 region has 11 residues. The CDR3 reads CASSANYGYTF. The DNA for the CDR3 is TGTGCCAGCAGTGCTAACTATGGCTACACCTTC.

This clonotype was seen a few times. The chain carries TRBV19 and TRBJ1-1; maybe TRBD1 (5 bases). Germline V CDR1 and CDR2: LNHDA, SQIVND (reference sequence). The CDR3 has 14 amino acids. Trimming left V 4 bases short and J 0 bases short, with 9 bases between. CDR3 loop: CASSKTVLNTEAFF. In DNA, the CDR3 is TGTGCCAGTAGTAAGACAGTTTTGAACACTGAAGCTTTCTTT.

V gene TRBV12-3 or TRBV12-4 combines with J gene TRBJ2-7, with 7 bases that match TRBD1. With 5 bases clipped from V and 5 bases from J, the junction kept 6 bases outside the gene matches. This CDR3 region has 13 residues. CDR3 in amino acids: CASSLLQGNEQYF. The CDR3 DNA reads TGTGCCAGCAGTCTCCTACAGGGGAACGAGCAGTACTTC.

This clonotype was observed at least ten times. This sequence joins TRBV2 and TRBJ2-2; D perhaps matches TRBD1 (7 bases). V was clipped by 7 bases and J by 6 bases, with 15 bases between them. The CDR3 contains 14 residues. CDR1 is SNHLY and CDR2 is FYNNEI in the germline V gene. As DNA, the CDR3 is TGTGCCAGCACCCCCAGGGGGGTCCCCGGGGAGCTGTTTTTT. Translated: CASTPRGVPGELFF.